The 31 T cell receptor beta chains below all came from one sample that was sequenced in a study of regulatory T cells in long-lasting Graves disease. As to time point: persistent/refractory GD, antithyroid drugs over 5 years with positive TRAb. With RNA extracted from PBMCs as input, the TCR library was made. Sequencing libraries for TCR beta were prepared with iRepertoire HTBI primers and Arm-PCR of CDR3 regions. TCRdb redid the calling of the multiplex PCR reads with MiXCR, one entry per CDR3 protein. The sample yields some 420,000 distinct CDR3 sequences, around a fifth seen once. Material: peripheral blood mononuclear cells (PBMCs), obtained when the disease was refractory, from a patient treated with antithyroid drugs. Every receptor here comes from a female donor with Graves disease.

The chain carries TRBV13 and TRBJ1-6; D gene ambiguous. Trimming took 4 bases from V and 11 from J, leaving 18 bases between them. The CDR3 runs 15 residues. In germline, CDR1 is PRHDT, CDR2 FYEKMQ (reference sequence). CDR3 in amino acids: CASSSMVRADPPLHF. The CDR3 DNA reads as TGTGCCAGCAGCTCCATGGTGAGGGCGGATCCACCCCTCCACTTT. Combining the CDR3 with reference TRBV13 and TRBJ1-6 gives the whole variable domain AAGVIQSPRHLIKEKRETATLKCYPIPRHDTVYWYQQGPGQDPQFLISFYEKMQSDKGSIPDRFSAQQFSDYHSELNMSSLELGDSALYFCASSSMVRADPPLHFGNGTRLTVT.

The chain joins TRBV27 to TRBJ2-2; a possible D gene is TRBD1 (6 bases). The CDR3 runs to 15 residues. Germline CDR1 MNHEY, CDR2 SMNVEV (reference sequence). V was pared by 4 bases and J by 3 bases, with 12 bases between. CDR3 protein: CASSSYRVDTGELFF. The DNA for the CDR3 is TGTGCCAGCAGTTCCTACAGGGTGGACACCGGGGAGCTGTTTTTT.

The rearrangement links TRBV11-2 to TRBJ2-3; the match to TRBD2 covers 8 bases. Germline V gives CDR1 SGHAT, CDR2 FQNNGV. V trimming: 2 bases; J trimming: 7 bases; junction bases outside the gene matches: 8. This CDR3 has 15 amino acids. The CDR3 protein is CASSLFGGAGYTQYF. In DNA, the CDR3 is TGTGCCAGCAGCTTATTCGGGGGGGCCGGGTATACGCAGTATTTT.

In this sample, this clonotype turned up a few times. The rearrangement uses TRBV30 and TRBJ1-5; 8 bases fit TRBD1. Germline CDR1 GTSNPN, CDR2 SVGIG (reference sequence). This CDR3 has 13 residues. The trim removed 1 base at V and 6 bases at J, leaving 2 bases unmatched. The CDR3 nucleotides are TGTGCCTGGAGTGGGACAGGGAGTCAGCCCCAGCATTTT. It specifies CAWSGTGSQPQHF. Full variable domain (remainder filled in from reference TRBV30 and TRBJ1-5): SQTIHQWPATLVQPVGSPLSLECTVEGTSNPNLYWYRQAAGRGLQLLFYSVGIGQISSEVPQNLSASRPQDRQFILSSKKLLLSDSGFYLCAWSGTGSQPQHFGDGTRLSIL.

Concerning this clonotype itself: A much larger clone differs by one base, so this may be a read error. The CDR3 protein is CSAKKQRENQPQHF. The CDR3 DNA reads as TGCAGTGCTAAAAAACAGAGGGAGAATCAGCCCCAGCATTTT. The rearrangement links TRBV20-1 to TRBJ1-5; D ambiguous. In germline, CDR1 is DFQATT, CDR2 SNEGSKA (reference sequence). The CDR3 is 14 amino acids. The V end was cut by 4 bases, the J end by 4 bases, with 14 bases between.

The chain links TRBV10-3 to TRBJ2-2; 7 bases align to TRBD1. Trimming at V came to 0 bases and at J to 4 bases, leaving 5 bases not matched to a gene. The CDR3 loop spans 16 amino acids. From germline, CDR1 is ENHRY and CDR2 SYGVKD. CDR3 in DNA: TGTGCCATCAGTGAGTCGGGCAGGGGGAGCACCGGGGAGCTGTTTTTT. It specifies CAISESGRGSTGELFF.

This clonotype was detected ten times or more. The chain combines TRBV11-2 with TRBJ1-1, with D perhaps matching TRBD1 (5 bases). The CDR3 has 14 residues. V lost 7 bases to trimming and J lost 0 bases, with 12 bases between them. Germline V CDR1 and CDR2: SGHAT, FQNNGV. The CDR3 DNA is TGTGCCAGCATCCAAGGGGTGATGAACACTGAAGCTTTCTTT. Protein product: CASIQGVMNTEAFF.

This clonotype was observed many times. The chain has TRBV11-2 and TRBJ1-6, with TRBD1 as a possible D gene (5 bases). This CDR3 comprises 14 residues. Trimming took 5 bases from V and 10 from J, leaving 15 bases between them. The germline CDR1 and CDR2 sequences are SGHAT and FQNNGV. For the CDR3, the DNA is TGTGCCAGCAGCGTTGGGACCGCAGGGTCACCCCTCCACTTT. Amino acid sequence: CASSVGTAGSPLHF.

This clonotype came up a few times. This chain uses TRBV20-1 with TRBJ2-3; no firm D call. V was trimmed by 0 bases and J by 4 bases, leaving 14 bases between them. Per germline, CDR1 DFQATT and CDR2 SNEGSKA (reference sequence). The CDR3 runs 15 residues. Here the CDR3 DNA reads TGCAGTGCTAGAGATTTAGCACCCCCTCCAGATACGCAGTATTTT. It encodes CSARDLAPPPDTQYF.

There are many counts of this clonotype. This chain links TRBV7-6 with TRBJ1-1; D remains ambiguous. V lost 5 bases and J lost 5, with 15 bases in between. The CDR3 sequence is 14 residues long. The germline gives CDR1 SGHVS, CDR2 FNYEAQ. CDR3 sequence: CASSPEYGGTEAFF. CDR3 in DNA: TGTGCCAGCAGCCCTGAATACGGAGGGACTGAAGCTTTCTTT.

This clonotype was detected a few times. V and J are TRBV2 and TRBJ1-5; tentatively, D is TRBD1 (6 bases). CDR1 is SNHLY, CDR2 FYNNEI, per germline. Trimming removed 4 bases at V and 3 bases at J, with 16 bases between. The CDR3 covers 16 residues. The CDR3 DNA reads as TGTGCCAGCAGTGGGGAGGGGGGCGGGAACAATCAGCCCCAGCATTTT. It translates to CASSGEGGGNNQPQHF.

In this sample, this clonotype turned up many times. The genes are TRBV5-1 and TRBJ1-2; weak D call: TRBD1 (6 bases). The V gene lost 1 base and the J gene lost 7 bases, with 11 bases spanning the gap. This CDR3 is 13 amino acids long. Germline V gene lookup returns CDR1 SGHRS and CDR2 YFSETQ. The CDR3, as DNA: TGCGCCAGCAGCTTGCGGACAGCCCGTGGCTACACCTTC. Protein: CASSLRTARGYTF.

The table lists this clonotype with many counts. This chain joins TRBV7-9 and TRBJ1-1; tentative D call: TRBD1 (5 bases). Germline-derived CDR1 and CDR2 are SEHNR and FQNEAQ (reference sequence). The CDR3 totals 13 residues. V lost 2 bases and J lost 8, with 12 bases in between. The CDR3 DNA follows: TGTGCCAGCAGCTTACGTGAGGCAGGGGAAGCTTTCTTT. It translates to CASSLREAGEAFF.

This CDR3 is CASIDRGSNQPQHF. CDR3 DNA: TGTGCCAGTATTGACAGGGGAAGCAATCAGCCCCAGCATTTT. V gene TRBV19 combines with J gene TRBJ1-5, with 8 bases identical to TRBD1. The CDR3 sequence is 14 residues long. The germline gives CDR1 LNHDA, CDR2 SQIVND (reference sequence). The J segment lost 1 base and the V segment lost 7 bases, leaving 3 bases of the junction unmatched.

The J gene is TRBJ2-7, the V gene TRBV28; TRBD1 matches at 10 bases. The germline CDR1 and CDR2 sequences are MDHEN and SYDVKM. This CDR3 contains 14 residues. J lost 4 bases, V lost 6 bases, and 6 bases had no gene match. Written as DNA, the CDR3 is TGTGCCAGCAGCACCGGGACAGGGGAATACGAGCAGTACTTC. Translated: CASSTGTGEYEQYF.

This clonotype was detected a few times. The chain couples TRBV19 to TRBJ1-5; the D is unclear. Trimming took 0 bases from V and 4 from J, leaving 7 bases between them. The length of the CDR3 is 14 residues. Germline V gene data show CDR1 as LNHDA and CDR2 as SQIVND (reference sequence). The CDR3 DNA is TGTGCCAGTAGTATAGAACACGTAAATCAGCCCCAGCATTTT. Translation: CASSIEHVNQPQHF.

This clonotype was seen ten or more times. The rearrangement uses TRBV28 and TRBJ1-2, with 9 bases matching TRBD1. The CDR3 contains 12 residues. Germline lookup yields CDR1 MDHEN and CDR2 SYDVKM. V lost 7 bases and J lost 6; bases outside the gene matches: 3. The CDR3 bases are TGTGCCAGCAAATGGGACAGGGATGGCTACACCTTC. This encodes CASKWDRDGYTF.

There are a few counts of this clonotype. The chain is built from TRBV20-1 and TRBJ2-7; 11 positions agree with TRBD2. The V gene's germline CDR1 is DFQATT and CDR2 SNEGSKA (reference sequence). There are 16 residues in the CDR3. V lost 5 bases and J lost 0; bases outside the gene matches: 9. DNA of the CDR3: TGCAGTGCTGCCACCGAGGGACTAGCGGACTCCTACGAGCAGTACTTC. It codes for CSAATEGLADSYEQYF.

This clonotype turned up a few times. This chain uses TRBV6-2 or TRBV6-3 with TRBJ1-3; possible D gene TRBD1, 6 bases. The V end lost 5 bases, the J end lost 0 bases, and 14 bases lay between the germline ends. This CDR3 contains 16 residues. Germline V gives CDR1 MNHEY, CDR2 SVGEGT. CDR3 DNA: TGTGCCAGCAGTGACTACAGGGTGATCTCTGGAAACACCATATATTTT. This encodes CASSDYRVISGNTIYF.

The V call is TRBV27, the J call TRBJ1-3, with D unresolved. V was cut by 5 bases and J by 1 base, with 15 bases left in between. Germline loops: CDR1 MNHEY, CDR2 SMNVEV (reference sequence). The CDR3 covers 16 residues. The CDR3 sequence: CASSDPPGISGNTIYF. CDR3 coding DNA: TGTGCCAGCAGTGACCCCCCCGGGATTTCTGGAAACACCATATATTTT.

V is TRBV19 and J is TRBJ1-4, with 9 bases identical to TRBD1. Trimming removed 6 bases from V and 6 bases from J; junction bases left unmatched: 2. Germline CDR1 reads LNHDA; CDR2 reads SQIVND (reference sequence). CDR3 length equals 13 residues. In DNA, the CDR3 is TGTGCCAGTAGCACAGGGGGCGATGAAAAACTGTTTTTT. The encoded protein is CASSTGGDEKLFF.

The table lists this clonotype with many counts. The chain couples TRBV28 to TRBJ1-1; 8 bases align to TRBD1. Looked up from germline, CDR1 is MDHEN and CDR2 is SYDVKM. V lost 6 bases to trimming and J lost 2 bases; unmatched junction nucleotides: 5. The CDR3 length is 14 residues. CDR3 region: CASRGTGANTEAFF. CDR3 DNA: TGTGCCAGCAGGGGGACAGGCGCCAACACTGAAGCTTTCTTT. The complete variable domain, with remaining parts taken from reference TRBV28 and TRBJ1-1, reads DVKVTQSSRYLVKRTGEKVFLECVQDMDHENMFWYRQDPGLGLRLIYFSYDVKMKEKGDIPEGYSVSREKKERFSLILESASTNQTSMYLCASRGTGANTEAFFGQGTRLTVV.

This clonotype has just one count. Here the CDR3 reads CSARTRVADEQFF. CDR3 nucleotides: TGCAGTGCTAGAACCAGGGTTGCCGATGAGCAGTTCTTC. The chain uses TRBV20-1 and TRBJ2-1, with D possibly matching TRBD1 (5 bases). Trimming took 2 bases from V and 8 from J, leaving 13 bases between them. CDR3 size: 13 residues. CDR1 is DFQATT and CDR2 is SNEGSKA in the germline V gene (reference sequence).

Points on this clonotype: It differs at one base from a far larger clone, so likely a read error. The J gene is TRBJ1-2, the V gene TRBV6-2 or TRBV6-3, with TRBD1 as a possible D gene (6 bases). Trimming took off 6 bases at V and 4 bases at J, with 12 bases between the two ends. CDR1 MNHEY and CDR2 SVGEGT come from the germline V gene. The length of the CDR3 is 13 residues. As DNA, the CDR3 is TGTGCCAGCAGCTCCGGGGACACCTATGGCTACACCTTC. Amino acids: CASSSGDTYGYTF.

This clonotype was counted ten times or more. V and J are TRBV20-1 and TRBJ2-7, with 11 bases that match TRBD2. Germline values: CDR1 DFQATT, CDR2 SNEGSKA (reference sequence). The V gene end was trimmed by 6 bases and the J gene end by 0 bases; junction bases not matched to a gene: 1. The CDR3 contains 13 residues. The CDR3 DNA reads TGCAGTGCCGGGACTAGCGGCTCCTACGAGCAGTACTTC. Encoded protein: CSAGTSGSYEQYF.

The rearrangement links TRBV4-1 to TRBJ1-5, with D perhaps matching TRBD1 (6 bases). The ends were cut back, 1 base at V and 6 bases at J, with 16 bases in the middle. The length of the CDR3 is 16 residues. The germline CDR1 and CDR2 sequences are MGHRA and YSYEKL. CDR3 sequence reads: CASSQGQGNRSQPQHF. The CDR3 nucleotides read TGCGCCAGCAGCCAAGGGCAGGGGAATCGCAGTCAGCCCCAGCATTTT.

This clonotype was found a few times. The chain employs TRBV7-2 and TRBJ2-2; tentative D call: TRBD2 (7 bases). The CDR3 covers 16 residues. V was cut by 4 bases and J by 4 bases, with 16 bases left in between. Germline assignment: CDR1 SGHTA and CDR2 FQGNSA. Here the CDR3 reads CASSSRGGGSTGELFF. CDR3 bases: TGTGCCAGCAGCTCCCGAGGGGGGGGTTCCACCGGGGAGCTGTTTTTT.

For the CDR3, the DNA is TGTGCTAGTGGTTTGGTACGCCTAGGGGGGGGGGGGACGAATGAGCAGTTCTTC. Translated, it gives CASGLVRLGGGGTNEQFF. The chain is built from TRBV12-5 and TRBJ2-1; D is perhaps TRBD2 (7 bases). Germline CDR1 and CDR2: LGHNT and FRNRAP. V was trimmed by 0 bases and J by 7 bases, leaving 22 bases between them. The CDR3 contains 18 residues.

Ten or more counts support this clonotype. The V call is TRBV28, the J call TRBJ2-5; weak D call: TRBD2 (6 bases). This CDR3 contains 11 residues. Germline loops: CDR1 MDHEN, CDR2 SYDVKM. Trimming left V 7 bases short and J 5 bases short, with 8 bases between. This CDR3 reads CASIRGETQYF. As DNA, the CDR3 is TGTGCCAGCATCCGGGGGGAGACCCAGTACTTC. Looking up the rest from reference TRBV28 and TRBJ2-5 gives the full variable domain: DVKVTQSSRYLVKRTGEKVFLECVQDMDHENMFWYRQDPGLGLRLIYFSYDVKMKEKGDIPEGYSVSREKKERFSLILESASTNQTSMYLCASIRGETQYFGPGTRLLVL.

The table lists this clonotype with many counts. The chain recombines TRBV2 with TRBJ2-7; 10 bases align to TRBD1. The V segment lost 6 bases and the J segment 2 bases; nucleotides outside the gene matches: 10. Germline assignment: CDR1 SNHLY and CDR2 FYNNEI. The CDR3 runs 16 residues. This CDR3 is CASSRGQGELTYEQYF. CDR3 coding DNA: TGTGCCAGCAGCCGAGGACAGGGGGAGCTTACCTACGAGCAGTACTTC.

The table lists this clonotype with a few counts. The chain is built from TRBV6-1 and TRBJ2-2; 7 bases align to TRBD1. Germline assignment: CDR1 MNHNS and CDR2 SASEGT. The CDR3 has 12 amino acids. V shed 10 bases and J 6 bases; nucleotides not matched to a gene: 5. CDR3 sequence: CATYRGSGELFF. The CDR3 coding sequence is TGTGCCACCTACAGGGGATCCGGGGAGCTGTTTTTT.